The present TCR beta chain was sequenced within a study of control samples from healthy donors and cancer patients. Unmatched junction bases numbered 8, after V lost 6 bases and J lost 2 bases. This CDR3 has 15 residues. In germline, CDR1 is SNHLY, CDR2 FYNNEI. This clone was observed many times. TCRdb keeps only in-frame clones here, not all; method: immunoSEQ multiplex PCR. The table has about 100,000 clones, over 85% seen once; the top ten hold about 2.9%. Sequenced: blood. This clonotype originated in a human donor in good health. The donor label of this sample is uncertain. The chain combines TRBV2 with TRBJ2-7; 9 nucleotides agree with TRBD1. The CDR3 spells CASRVQGAKAYEQYF. The CDR3 DNA reads as TGTGCCAGCAGAGTACAGGGGGCAAAGGCCTACGAGCAGTACTTC. The whole variable domain, remainder taken from reference TRBV2 and TRBJ2-7, is EPEVTQTPSHQVTQMGQEVILRCVPISNHLYFYWYRQILGQKVEFLVSFYNNEISEKSEIFDDQFSVERPDGSNFTLKIRSTKLEDSAMYFCASRVQGAKAYEQYFGPGTRLTVT.